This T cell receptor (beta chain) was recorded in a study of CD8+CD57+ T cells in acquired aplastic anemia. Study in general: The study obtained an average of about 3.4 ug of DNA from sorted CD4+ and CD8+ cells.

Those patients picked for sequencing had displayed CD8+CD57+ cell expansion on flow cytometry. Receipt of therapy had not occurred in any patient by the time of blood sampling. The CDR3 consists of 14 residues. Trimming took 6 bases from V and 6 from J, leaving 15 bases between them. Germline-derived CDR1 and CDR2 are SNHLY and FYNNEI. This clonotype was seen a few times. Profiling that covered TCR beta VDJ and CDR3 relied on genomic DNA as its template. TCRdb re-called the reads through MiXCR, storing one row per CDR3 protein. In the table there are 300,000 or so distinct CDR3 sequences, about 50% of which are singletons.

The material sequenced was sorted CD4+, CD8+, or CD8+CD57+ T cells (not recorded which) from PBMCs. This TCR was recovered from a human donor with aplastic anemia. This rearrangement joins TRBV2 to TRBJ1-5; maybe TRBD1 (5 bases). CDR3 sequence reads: CASRTGDPGQPQHF. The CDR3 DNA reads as TGTGCCAGCAGGACGGGGGATCCAGGTCAGCCCCAGCATTTT.